This T cell receptor (beta chain) was identified during a study of blood T cell repertoires in COVID-19. On the study more broadly: Spain, Italy and the United States supplied samples that represented acute and convalescent COVID-19. PBMCs, B-cell-depleted T cells, or T cells were the source of the cDNA or gDNA that made up the material.

Points on this clone: This sample includes further DNA sequences coding for the same CDR3.

Original handling: Nucleated cell counts were estimated from reference gene primer amplification. TCRdb's copy holds only in-frame clones and misses some; the assay was immunoSEQ multiplex PCR. The V and J calls and the clone size are those of that table, but D and trimming were determined from the DNA. The sample yields under 500,000 clones, 87% seen once. Trimming took off 0 bases at V and 9 bases at J, with 6 bases between the two ends. The CDR3 contains 12 residues. Germline CDR1 LNHNV, CDR2 YYDKDF (reference sequence). Assignments of participants to cohorts depended upon their own reported clinical history.

The clonotype originates from a woman aged 18-29 years with acute COVID-19. The sequenced material came from PBMCs or T cells enriched from blood (not recorded which). The V gene is TRBV15, the J gene TRBJ2-1; D uncertain. CDR3 amino acids: CATSRDSGEQFF. In nucleotides, the CDR3 is TGTGCCACCAGCAGAGATAGTGGTGAGCAGTTCTTC. The entire variable domain, with the rest obtained from reference TRBV15 and TRBJ2-1, is as follows: DAMVIQNPRYQVTQFGKPVTLSCSQTLNHNVMYWYQQKSSQAPKLLFHYYDKDFNNEADTPDNFQSRRPNTSFCFLDIRSPGLGDTAMYLCATSRDSGEQFFGPGTRLTVL.